This T cell receptor beta chain is drawn from a study of T cells of healthy individuals. TCRdb re-called the 5' RACE reads with MiXCR, one entry per CDR3 protein. The sample consists of some 85,000 distinct CDR3 sequences, about 4.8% of them appearing once. This clonotype was obtained from a female donor in good health.

The DNA of the CDR3 is TGTGCCAGCACCGTCCGGCAAGGCGGGAGAGGCACAGATACGCAGTATTTT. This gives the protein CASTVRQGGRGTDTQYF. The chain joins TRBV14 to TRBJ2-3; 7 nucleotides align to TRBD2. Germline lookup yields CDR1 SGHDN and CDR2 FVKESK. J lost 1 base, V lost 7 bases, and 14 bases had no gene match. The CDR3 runs to 17 residues.